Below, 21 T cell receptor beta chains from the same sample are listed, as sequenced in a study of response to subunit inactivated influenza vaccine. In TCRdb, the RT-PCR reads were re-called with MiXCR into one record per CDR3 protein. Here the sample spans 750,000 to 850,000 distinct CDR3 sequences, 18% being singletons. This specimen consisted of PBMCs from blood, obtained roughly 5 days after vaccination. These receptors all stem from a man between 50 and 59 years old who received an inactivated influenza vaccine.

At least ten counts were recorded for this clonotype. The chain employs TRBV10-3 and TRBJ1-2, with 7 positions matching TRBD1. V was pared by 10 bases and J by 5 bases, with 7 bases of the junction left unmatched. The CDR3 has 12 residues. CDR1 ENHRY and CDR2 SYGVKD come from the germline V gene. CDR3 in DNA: TGTGCCACCGGGACAGCAGAATATGGCTACACCTTC. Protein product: CATGTAEYGYTF.

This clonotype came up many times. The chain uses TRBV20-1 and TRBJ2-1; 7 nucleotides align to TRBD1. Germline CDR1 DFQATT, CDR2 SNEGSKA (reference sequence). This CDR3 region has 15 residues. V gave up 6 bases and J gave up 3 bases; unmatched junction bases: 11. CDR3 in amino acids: CSASPDRVSYNEQFF. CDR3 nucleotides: TGCAGTGCCAGCCCCGACAGGGTAAGCTACAATGAGCAGTTCTTC.

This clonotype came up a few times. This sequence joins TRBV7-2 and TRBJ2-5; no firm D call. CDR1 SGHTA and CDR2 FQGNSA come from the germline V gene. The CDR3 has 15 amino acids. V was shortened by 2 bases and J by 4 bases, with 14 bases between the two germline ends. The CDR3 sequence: CASSLRSHAGETQYF. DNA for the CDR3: TGTGCCAGCAGCTTAAGGTCCCATGCTGGAGAGACCCAGTACTTC.

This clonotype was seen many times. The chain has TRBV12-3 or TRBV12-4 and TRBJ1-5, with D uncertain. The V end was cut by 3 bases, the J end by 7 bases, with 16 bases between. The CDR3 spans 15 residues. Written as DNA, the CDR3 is TGTGCCAGCAGTTTCCGGGGATCCGGTGCGCAGCCCCAGCATTTT. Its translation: CASSFRGSGAQPQHF.

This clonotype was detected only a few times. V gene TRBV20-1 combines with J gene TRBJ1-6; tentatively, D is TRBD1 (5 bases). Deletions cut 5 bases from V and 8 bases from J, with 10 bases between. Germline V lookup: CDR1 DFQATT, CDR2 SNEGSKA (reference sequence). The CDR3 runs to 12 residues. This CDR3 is CSAHSRDSPLHF. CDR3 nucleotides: TGCAGTGCTCACTCCAGGGATTCACCCCTCCACTTT.

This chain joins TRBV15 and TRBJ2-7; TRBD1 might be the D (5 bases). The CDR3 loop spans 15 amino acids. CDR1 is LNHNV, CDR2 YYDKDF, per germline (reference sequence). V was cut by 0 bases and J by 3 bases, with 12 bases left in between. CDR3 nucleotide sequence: TGTGCCACCAGCAGAGAGACAGCAACCCTCTACGAGCAGTACTTC. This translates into CATSRETATLYEQYF. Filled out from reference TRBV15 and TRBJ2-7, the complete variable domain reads DAMVIQNPRYQVTQFGKPVTLSCSQTLNHNVMYWYQQKSSQAPKLLFHYYDKDFNNEADTPDNFQSRRPNTSFCFLDIRSPGLGDTAMYLCATSRETATLYEQYFGPGTRLTVT.

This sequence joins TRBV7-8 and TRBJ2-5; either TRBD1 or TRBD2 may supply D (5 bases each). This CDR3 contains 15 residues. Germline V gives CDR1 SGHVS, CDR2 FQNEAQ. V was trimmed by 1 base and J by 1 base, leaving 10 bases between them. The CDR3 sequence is CASSLVGGLQETQYF. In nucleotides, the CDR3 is TGTGCCAGCAGCTTAGTTGGGGGTCTCCAAGAGACCCAGTACTTC.

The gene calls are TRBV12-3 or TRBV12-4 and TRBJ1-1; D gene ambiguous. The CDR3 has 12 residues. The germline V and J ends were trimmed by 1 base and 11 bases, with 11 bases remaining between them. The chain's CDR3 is CASSLGVLGAFF. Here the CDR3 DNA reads TGTGCCAGCAGTTTAGGGGTTCTGGGGGCTTTCTTT.

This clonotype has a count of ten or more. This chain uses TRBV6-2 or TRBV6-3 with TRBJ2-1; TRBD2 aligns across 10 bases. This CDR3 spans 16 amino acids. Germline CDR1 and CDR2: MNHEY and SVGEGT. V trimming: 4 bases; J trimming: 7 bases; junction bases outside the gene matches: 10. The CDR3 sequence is CASSSRSLAGSNEQFF. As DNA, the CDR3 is TGTGCCAGCAGTTCTCGGTCACTAGCGGGATCGAATGAGCAGTTCTTC.

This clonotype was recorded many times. CDR3 DNA sequence: TGTGCCAGCAGTTTAAGGGGACAGCAATACAACAATGAGCAGTTCTTC. Translating gives CASSLRGQQYNNEQFF. This chain connects TRBV12-3 or TRBV12-4 to TRBJ2-1; TRBD1 matches 7 bases. Trimming at V came to 2 bases and at J to 5 bases, leaving 9 bases not matched to a gene. The CDR3 length is 16 residues.

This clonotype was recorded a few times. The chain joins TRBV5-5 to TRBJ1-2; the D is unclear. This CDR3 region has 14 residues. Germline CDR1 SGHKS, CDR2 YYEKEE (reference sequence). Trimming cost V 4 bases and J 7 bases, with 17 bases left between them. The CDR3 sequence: CASSGWPNELGYTF. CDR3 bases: TGTGCCAGCAGCGGGTGGCCGAACGAACTTGGCTACACCTTC.

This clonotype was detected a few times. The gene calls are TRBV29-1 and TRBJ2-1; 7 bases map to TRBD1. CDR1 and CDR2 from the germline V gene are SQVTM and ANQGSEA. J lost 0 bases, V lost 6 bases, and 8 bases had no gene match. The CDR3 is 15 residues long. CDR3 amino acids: CSVNRGGSSYNEQFF. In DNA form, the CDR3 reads TGCAGCGTGAACAGGGGTGGGAGCTCCTACAATGAGCAGTTCTTC.

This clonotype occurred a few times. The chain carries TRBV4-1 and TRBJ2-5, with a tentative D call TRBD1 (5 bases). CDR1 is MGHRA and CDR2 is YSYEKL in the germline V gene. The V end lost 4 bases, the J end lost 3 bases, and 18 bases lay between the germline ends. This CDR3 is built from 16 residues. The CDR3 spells CASSRIPGMEEETQYF. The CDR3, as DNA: TGCGCCAGCAGCCGAATACCAGGGATGGAAGAAGAGACCCAGTACTTC.

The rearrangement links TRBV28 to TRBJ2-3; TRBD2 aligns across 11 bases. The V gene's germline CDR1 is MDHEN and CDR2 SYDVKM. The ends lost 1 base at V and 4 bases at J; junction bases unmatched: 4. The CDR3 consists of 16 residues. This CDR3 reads CASSLLAGGPADTQYF. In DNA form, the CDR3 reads TGTGCCAGCAGTTTATTAGCGGGAGGGCCCGCAGATACGCAGTATTTT.

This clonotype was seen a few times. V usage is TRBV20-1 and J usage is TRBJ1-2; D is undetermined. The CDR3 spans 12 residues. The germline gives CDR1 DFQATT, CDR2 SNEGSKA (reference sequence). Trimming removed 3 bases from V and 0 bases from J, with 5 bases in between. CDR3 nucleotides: TGCAGTGCTAGTTTAGCTAACTATGGCTACACCTTC. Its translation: CSASLANYGYTF.

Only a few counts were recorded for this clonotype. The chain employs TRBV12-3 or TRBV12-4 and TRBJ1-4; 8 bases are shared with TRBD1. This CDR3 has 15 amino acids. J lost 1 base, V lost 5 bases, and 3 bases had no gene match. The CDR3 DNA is TGTGCCAGCAGTAAGGGGACAGGAACTAATGAAAAACTGTTTTTT. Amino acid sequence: CASSKGTGTNEKLFF.

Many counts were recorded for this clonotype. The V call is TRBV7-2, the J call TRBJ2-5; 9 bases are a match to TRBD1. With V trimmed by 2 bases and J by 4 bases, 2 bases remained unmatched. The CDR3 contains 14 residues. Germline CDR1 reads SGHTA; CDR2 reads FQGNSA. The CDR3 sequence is CASSLTGGGETQYF. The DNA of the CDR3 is TGTGCCAGCAGCTTAACAGGGGGCGGAGAGACCCAGTACTTC.

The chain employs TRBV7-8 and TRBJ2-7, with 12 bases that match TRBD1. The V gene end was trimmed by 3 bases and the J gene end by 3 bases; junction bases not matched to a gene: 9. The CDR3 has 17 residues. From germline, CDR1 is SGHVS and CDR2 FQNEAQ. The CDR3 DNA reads TGTGCCAGCAGCTTGATCACGGGACAGGGGGCTTACTACGAGCAGTACTTC. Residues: CASSLITGQGAYYEQYF.

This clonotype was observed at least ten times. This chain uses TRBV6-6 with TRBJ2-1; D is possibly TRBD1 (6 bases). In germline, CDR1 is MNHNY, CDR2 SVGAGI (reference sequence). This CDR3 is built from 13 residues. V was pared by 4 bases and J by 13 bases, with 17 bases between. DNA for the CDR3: TGTGCCAGCAGTTCGGGTAGCAAGGGGGACCAGTTCTTC. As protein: CASSSGSKGDQFF.

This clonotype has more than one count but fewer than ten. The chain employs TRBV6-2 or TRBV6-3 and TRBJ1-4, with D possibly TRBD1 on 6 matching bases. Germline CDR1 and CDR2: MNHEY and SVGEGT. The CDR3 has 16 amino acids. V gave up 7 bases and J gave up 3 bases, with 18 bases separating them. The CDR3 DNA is TGTGCCAGCAATTCCAGGGGCGGTGCAGCTAATGAAAAACTGTTTTTT. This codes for CASNSRGGAANEKLFF.

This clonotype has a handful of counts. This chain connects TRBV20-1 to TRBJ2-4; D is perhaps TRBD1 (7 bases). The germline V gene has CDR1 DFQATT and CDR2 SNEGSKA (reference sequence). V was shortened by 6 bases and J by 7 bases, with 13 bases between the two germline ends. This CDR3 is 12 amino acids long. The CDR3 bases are TGCAGTGCCCCGACAGGGAGGAACATTCAGTACTTC. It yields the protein CSAPTGRNIQYF.